These 3 T cell receptor beta chains share one sample of origin, sequenced in a study of vaccination effects on CD4 cells after COVID-19. These receptors have no identified antigens. Before sequencing, viral peptide pools were used by the ViraFEST assay to expand antigen-specific CD4+ T cells. Culturing for 10 to 11 days preceded CD4+ T cell isolation. Absence of prior SARS-CoV-2 infection characterized the vaccine recipients, who showed negative nucleocapsid antibodies. Method: immunoSEQ multiplex PCR; TCRdb's copy keeps in-frame clones and lacks some. The table has 55,000 to 75,000 clones, around 77% seen once; the top ten hold approximately 2.8%. The sequencing used CD4+ T cells from PBMCs cultured with HCoV-NL63 spike peptides, collected before COVID-19 vaccination. These receptors originate from a human donor who received a COVID-19 vaccine.

CDR3 loop: CASRDLSSYEQYV. CDR3 DNA: TGTGCCAGCAGGGACCTGAGCTCCTACGAGCAGTACGTC. The genes are TRBV6-5 and TRBJ2-7; D gene uncertain. V shed 6 bases and J shed 0 bases, with 9 bases lying between them. The CDR3 is 13 amino acids. Germline assignment: CDR1 MNHEY and CDR2 SVGAGI.

V is TRBV4-1 and J is TRBJ2-6; perhaps TRBD1 as D (6 bases). Trimming removed 4 bases from V and 0 bases from J, with 16 bases in between. Germline values: CDR1 MGHRA, CDR2 YSYEKL. This CDR3 contains 18 residues. CDR3 loop: CASSPLPGHSSGANVLTF. CDR3 DNA sequence: TGCGCCAGCAGCCCCCTCCCGGGACACAGCTCTGGGGCCAACGTCCTGACTTTC.

This rearrangement joins TRBV7-9 to TRBJ1-2; tentatively, D is TRBD1 (5 bases). Germline V gene sequence: CDR1 SEHNR, CDR2 FQNEAQ (reference sequence). V lost 1 base and J 7 bases, leaving 16 bases between the germline ends. The CDR3 loop spans 15 amino acids. The CDR3 nucleotides read TGTGCCAGCAGCTTAGGGTATCGGGGGAGTGGTGGCTACACCTTC. This encodes CASSLGYRGSGGYTF.